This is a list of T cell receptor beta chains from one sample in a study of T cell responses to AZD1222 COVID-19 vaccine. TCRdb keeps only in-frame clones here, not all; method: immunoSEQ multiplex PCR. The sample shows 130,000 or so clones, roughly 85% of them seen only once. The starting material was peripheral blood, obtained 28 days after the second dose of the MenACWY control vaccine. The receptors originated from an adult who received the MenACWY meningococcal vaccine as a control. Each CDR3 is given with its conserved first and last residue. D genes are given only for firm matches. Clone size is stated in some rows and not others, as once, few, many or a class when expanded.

TGTGCCAGCAGCGCCATTGGGAATTGGAATTCACCCCTCCACTTT | CASSAIGNWNSPLHF | - | - | TRBJ1-6 | TRBV9
TGTGCCAGCAGCCAAGATCAGGGGGGCTATGGCTACACCTTC | CASSQDQGGYGYTF | TRBD1 | once | TRBJ1-2 | TRBV3-1/TRBV3-2
TGTGCCAGCAGTGAAATGGGTATGAACACTGAAGCTTTCTTT | CASSEMGMNTEAFF | - | few | TRBJ1-1 | TRBV2
TGTGCCAGCAGCGGCGGGACTAGCGGGGGCCGAGAGACCCAGTACTTC | CASSGGTSGGRETQYF | TRBD2 | - | TRBJ2-5 | TRBV4-2
TGTGCCAGCAGCGCTGGGGCTGGGACAGGGTCCTATGGCTACACCTTC | CASSAGAGTGSYGYTF | TRBD1 | - | TRBJ1-2 | TRBV9
TGTGCCCAACTGGGGCGCGACTATGGCTACACCTTC | CAQLGRDYGYTF | - | once | TRBJ1-2 | TRBV30
TGCGCCAGCAAAGCCCTGCTCGGGGTTCTGAACACTGAAGCTTTCTTT | CASKALLGVLNTEAFF | - | - | TRBJ1-1 | TRBV10-2
TGTGCCAGCAGCTTAGAAGTAGGGGGCCGTAGTGCAGCCCCAGCAACTAATGAAAAACTGTTTTTT | CASSLEVGGRSAAPATNEKLFF | TRBD1 | - | TRBJ1-4 | TRBV7-8
TGTGCCAGCAGGGCCCTCGAGGCCCAGTACTTC | CASRALEAQYF | - | - | TRBJ2-5 | TRBV7-9
TGTGCCAGCAGCCCCGGGACAGGGGTCGCAGAGACCCAGTACTTC | CASSPGTGVAETQYF | TRBD1 | - | TRBJ2-5 | TRBV7-3
TGTGCCATCAGTGAGTCGGGGGTGGGTCAGCCCCAGCATTTT | CAISESGVGQPQHF | - | once | TRBJ1-5 | TRBV10-3
TGTGCCAGCAGTTATACTAGCGGGAAGCAGTTCTTC | CASSYTSGKQFF | TRBD2 | - | TRBJ2-1 | TRBV6-5
TGTGCCAGCAGCTACTGGACAGGAAGGAACACTGAAGCTTTCTTT | CASSYWTGRNTEAFF | TRBD1 | - | TRBJ1-1 | TRBV7-6
TGTGCCAGCAGCCCGACCCCGGACAGGAACACTGAAGCTTTCTTT | CASSPTPDRNTEAFF | - | once | TRBJ1-1 | TRBV5-4
TGTGCCAGCAAGGACACCACAGATACGCAGTATTTT | CASKDTTDTQYF | - | once | TRBJ2-3 | TRBV2
TGTGCCAGCAGCTTAGACCAGAACTATGGCTACACCTTC | CASSLDQNYGYTF | - | - | TRBJ1-2 | TRBV7-2
TGTGCCACCAGTGAACCAGGGGGCTCACTCTACTTC | CATSEPGGSLYF | TRBD1 | - | TRBJ2-7 | TRBV24-1
TGTGCCAGTACCTGGGGCCCGGGCAATCAGCCCCAGCATTTT | CASTWGPGNQPQHF | - | - | TRBJ1-5 | TRBV19
TGTGCCAGCAGTTCAGGGAAGGCCAATCAGCCCCAGCATTTT | CASSSGKANQPQHF | - | once | TRBJ1-5 | TRBV6-5
TGTGCCAGCAGCCTCTCTGGGGCAAGTACCACAGATACGCAGTATTTT | CASSLSGASTTDTQYF | - | - | TRBJ2-3 | TRBV27
TGTGCCAGCAGCCCCGGACTAGCGGGACAAGAGACCCAGTACTTC | CASSPGLAGQETQYF | TRBD2 | - | TRBJ2-5 | TRBV5-6
TGTGCCAGCAGATCCCGGATCGGGCCCGTGAACACTGAAGCTTTCTTT | CASRSRIGPVNTEAFF | - | - | TRBJ1-1 | TRBV7-9
TGTGCCAGCAGCATCATAGTAGCCAAAAACATTCAGTACTTC | CASSIIVAKNIQYF | - | - | TRBJ2-4 | TRBV11-2
TGTGCCAGCAGTTGGGACTATGGCTACACCTTC | CASSWDYGYTF | - | - | TRBJ1-2 | TRBV28
TGTGCCACCAGCAGAACAGGGGGATCCTACGAGCAGTACTTC | CATSRTGGSYEQYF | TRBD1 | - | TRBJ2-7 | TRBV15
TGCGCCAGCAGCTCGGGACAGGGGGCATCCTATGGCTACACCTTC | CASSSGQGASYGYTF | TRBD1 | - | TRBJ1-2 | TRBV5-1